The rows below give T cell receptor beta chains drawn from one sample of a study of OX40 agonist ivuxolimab in advanced cancers. The method was immunoSEQ multiplex PCR; TCRdb's version includes in-frame clones alone and lacks a portion of them. In the table there are roughly 75,000 clones, roughly 92% of which are singletons. This specimen consisted of CD4+ or CD8+ T cells sorted from blood, obtained in a trial of the OX40 agonist ivuxolimab. These receptor sequences come from an adult with an advanced solid tumor such as melanoma, head and neck, liver or kidney cancer. The conserved cysteine and the conserved F or W are not part of the CDR3 here. The D gene is left open where the match is weak. Part of the rows lack a size; the others show once, few, many or a class for expanded clones.

clone_size j_call v_call d_call cdr3_aa
once TRBJ2-1 TRBV11-2 . ASSLLASEQF
. TRBJ1-1 TRBV4-1 TRBD1 ASSPYSRGTEAF
. TRBJ2-7 TRBV6-5 . ASSAGPPYEQY
. TRBJ2-7 TRBV9 TRBD1 ASSTRTGSSYEQY
. TRBJ2-7 TRBV5-5 . ASSFSDTYEQY
. TRBJ2-7 TRBV6-5 . ASSYIGASYEQY
. TRBJ2-7 TRBV5-1 TRBD1 ASSLGTGGTYEQY
. TRBJ1-5 TRBV6-1 . ASSVRGHDQPQH
. TRBJ1-1 TRBV14 . ASSTIGPGPFHTEAF
. TRBJ2-7 TRBV5-8 . ASSLSTGFVYEQY
. TRBJ1-4 TRBV19 . ASTPGGDTATNEKLF
. TRBJ1-2 TRBV4-1 TRBD1 ASRQGQDSFGYGYT
. TRBJ2-3 TRBV5-6 . ASSFPRRTDTQY
. TRBJ1-4 TRBV13 TRBD1 ASSLGTDRISTNEKLF
. TRBJ2-1 TRBV19 . ASSAGTQQF
. TRBJ1-2 TRBV13 . ASCFWTESNYGYT
once TRBJ2-5 TRBV5-5 TRBD1 ASSDQTRGRETQY
. TRBJ1-5 TRBV6-5 TRBD1 ASSSGGRNQPQH
once TRBJ2-7 TRBV5-1 TRBD2 ASSPPSGGAYEQY
. TRBJ2-7 TRBV6-5 . ASSGTRGSYEQY
few TRBJ1-1 TRBV2 . ASRGAEAF
. TRBJ2-4 TRBV27 . ASSPSSLAKNIQY
once TRBJ2-1 TRBV12-5 TRBD2 ASGLPSGSDEQF
. TRBJ2-3 TRBV29-1 . SVVSSPLRADTQY
. TRBJ1-1 TRBV27 . ASSLGLQAF
. TRBJ1-3 TRBV7-9 TRBD1 ASSHDRAKGGNTIY
. TRBJ2-1 TRBV30 . AGGSYNEQF